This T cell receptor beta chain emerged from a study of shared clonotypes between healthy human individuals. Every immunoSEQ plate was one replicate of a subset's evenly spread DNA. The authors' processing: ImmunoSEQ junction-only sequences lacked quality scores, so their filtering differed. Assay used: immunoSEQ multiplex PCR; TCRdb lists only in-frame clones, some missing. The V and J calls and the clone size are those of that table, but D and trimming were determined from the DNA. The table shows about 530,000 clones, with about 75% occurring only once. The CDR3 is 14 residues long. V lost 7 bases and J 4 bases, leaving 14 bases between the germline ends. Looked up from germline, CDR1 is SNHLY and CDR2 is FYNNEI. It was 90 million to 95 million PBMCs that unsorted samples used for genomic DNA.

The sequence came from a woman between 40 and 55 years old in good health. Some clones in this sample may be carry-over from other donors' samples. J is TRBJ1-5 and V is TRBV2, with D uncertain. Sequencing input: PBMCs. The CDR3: CASTTAQRNQPQHF. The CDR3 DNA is TGTGCCAGCACTACGGCACAAAGAAATCAGCCCCAGCATTTT.